This TCR beta chain is drawn from a study of identical twins. Study results and caveats: Among out-of-frame alpha sequences shared by twins, low generation probability occurred in excess. Out-of-frame TCR alpha sharing observed in monozygotic twins exceeded model estimates.

CDR3 length: 18 residues. J was trimmed by 2 bases and V by 0 bases; bases with no gene match: 12. CDR1 SGHKS and CDR2 YYEKEE come from the germline V gene (reference sequence). Unique molecular identifiers were in the cDNA, with template-switch universal primer binding. TCRdb reprocessed the 5' RACE reads with MiXCR, giving one entry per CDR3 protein. The sample includes around 490,000 distinct CDR3 sequences, roughly an eighth of them seen just once. All of the donors were Caucasians in good health. This clonotype turned up a few times. Its antigen is currently unknown. These records were also assigned to another study, of yellow fever vaccine responses in identical twins.

What was sequenced was CD4+ T cells sorted from blood. The receptor was isolated from a woman aged 18-29 years in good health. The chain couples TRBV5-5 to TRBJ2-5; 8 bases match TRBD1. This CDR3 is CASSLDAGGAGSQETQYF. The CDR3 nucleotides read TGTGCCAGCAGCTTGGATGCAGGGGGCGCGGGTAGTCAAGAGACCCAGTACTTC.